Here is one T cell receptor beta chain with its context. This sample was taken from a study of blood T cell repertoires in COVID-19. Assay used: immunoSEQ multiplex PCR; TCRdb lists only in-frame clones, some missing. The sample shows roughly 13,000 clones, less than 90% of them seen only once. Germline V CDR1 and CDR2: MGHRA, YSYEKL. With V trimmed by 0 bases and J by 5 bases, 14 bases remained unmatched. The length of the CDR3 is 18 residues. What was sequenced was peripheral blood. The clonotype comes from an elderly man with acute or convalescent COVID-19. The chain uses TRBV4-1 and TRBJ2-7; TRBD1 agrees at 9 bases. The CDR3 reads CASSQEGAGTGSRDEQYF. The DNA of the CDR3 is TGCGCCAGCAGCCAAGAGGGGGCCGGGACAGGGTCACGCGACGAGCAGTACTTC.